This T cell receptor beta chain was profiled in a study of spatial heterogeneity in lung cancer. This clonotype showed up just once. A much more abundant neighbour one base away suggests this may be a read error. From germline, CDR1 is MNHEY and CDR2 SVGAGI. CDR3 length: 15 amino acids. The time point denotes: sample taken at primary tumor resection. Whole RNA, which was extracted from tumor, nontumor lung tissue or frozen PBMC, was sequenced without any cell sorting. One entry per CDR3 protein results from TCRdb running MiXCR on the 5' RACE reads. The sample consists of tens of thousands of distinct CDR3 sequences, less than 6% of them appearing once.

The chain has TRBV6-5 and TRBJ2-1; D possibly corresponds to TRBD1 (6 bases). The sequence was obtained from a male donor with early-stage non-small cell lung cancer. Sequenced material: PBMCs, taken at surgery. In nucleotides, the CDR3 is TGTGCCAGCAACCCTAGGGGGATCTACTCCAGTGAGCGGTTCTTC. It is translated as CASNPRGIYSSERFF.